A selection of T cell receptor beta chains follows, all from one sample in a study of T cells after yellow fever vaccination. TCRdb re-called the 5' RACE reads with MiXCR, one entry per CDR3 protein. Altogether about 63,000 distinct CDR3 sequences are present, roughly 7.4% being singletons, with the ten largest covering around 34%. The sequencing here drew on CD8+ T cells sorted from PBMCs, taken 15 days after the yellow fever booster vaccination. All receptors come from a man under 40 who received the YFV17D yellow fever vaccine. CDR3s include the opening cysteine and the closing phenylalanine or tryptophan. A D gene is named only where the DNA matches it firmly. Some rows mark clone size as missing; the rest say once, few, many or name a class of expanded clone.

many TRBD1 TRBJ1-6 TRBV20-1 TGCAGTGCTCAAGACGGGGACAGCGGAGGTAATTCACCCCTCCACTTT CSAQDGDSGGNSPLHF
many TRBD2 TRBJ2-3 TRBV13 TGTGCCAGCAGCTTAAAAGGCGCTTACGTAGCGGGGGCCACAGATACGCAGTATTTT CASSLKGAYVAGATDTQYF
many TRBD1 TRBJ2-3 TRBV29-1 TGCAGCGTTGATGAGGGACAGGCCCTAGATACGCAGTATTTT CSVDEGQALDTQYF
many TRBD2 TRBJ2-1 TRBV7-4 TGTGCCAGCAGCTTACCGGGACTAGCGGGAGGGCCACTCTACAATGAGCAGTTCTTC CASSLPGLAGGPLYNEQFF
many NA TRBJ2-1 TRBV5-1 TGCGCCAGCAGCTTACGCAGGAGCAATGAGCAGTTCTTC CASSLRRSNEQFF
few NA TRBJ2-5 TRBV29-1 TGCAGCGTTGAGGGTCAGACCGACCAAGAGACCCAGTACTTC CSVEGQTDQETQYF
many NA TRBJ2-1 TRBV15 TGTGCCACCAGCATCAAAGGGGGGGCTAGTGAGCAGTTCTTC CATSIKGGASEQFF
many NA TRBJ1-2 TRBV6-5 TGTGCCAGTAAAACAGGGTATGGCTACACCTTC CASKTGYGYTF
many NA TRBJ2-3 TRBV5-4 TGTGCCAGCAGCTTGGGGGAGGAGGGGGATACGCAGTATTTT CASSLGEEGDTQYF
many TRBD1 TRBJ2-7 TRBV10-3 TGTGCCATCAGAGGACAGGGGGCAATCTACGAGCAGTACTTC CAIRGQGAIYEQYF
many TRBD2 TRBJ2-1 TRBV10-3 TGTGCCATCAGTGAGGGTAGCGGGGGTCAGTTCTTC CAISEGSGGQFF
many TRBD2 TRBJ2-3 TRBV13 TGCGCTGGGCGGGAGGTAGATACGCAGTATTTT CAGREVDTQYF
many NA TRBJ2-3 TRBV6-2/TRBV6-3 TGTGCCAGCAGTTCGGGAGATACGCAGTATTTT CASSSGDTQYF
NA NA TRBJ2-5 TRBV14 TGTGCCAGCAGCCTAGAATTCGAGACCCAGTACTTC CASSLEFETQYF
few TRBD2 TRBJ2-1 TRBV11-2 TGTGCCAGCAGCCCCGCTTCTAGCGGGAGGGCCGCTGAGCAGTTCTTC CASSPASSGRAAEQFF
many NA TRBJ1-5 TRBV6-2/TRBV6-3 TGTGCCAGCAGTTCCTCGGACGGACCGTTAGGGGGGCCCCAGCATTTT CASSSSDGPLGGPQHF
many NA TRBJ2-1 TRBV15 TGTGCCACCAGCAGAGATCTGGACACGTACAATGAGCAGTTCTTC CATSRDLDTYNEQFF
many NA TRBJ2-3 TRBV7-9 TGTGCCAGCAGCACCGGAGTGTCCACAGATACGCAGTATTTT CASSTGVSTDTQYF
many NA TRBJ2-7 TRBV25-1 TGTGCCAGCAGTGATACCAGGGTCTCCTACGAGCAGTACTTC CASSDTRVSYEQYF
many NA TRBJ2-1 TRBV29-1 TGCAGCGTTGACGACAAGGACTGGTACAATGAGCAGTTCTTC CSVDDKDWYNEQFF
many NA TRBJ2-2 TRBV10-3 TGTGCCATCAGTGAGGGGGACGGGGAGCTGTTTTTT CAISEGDGELFF
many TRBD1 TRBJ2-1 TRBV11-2 TGTGCCAGCACACCGGGACAGGGATTTGAGCAGTTCTTC CASTPGQGFEQFF
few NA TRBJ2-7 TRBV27 TGTGCCAGCAGTTTGAGGGCCACCTACGAGCAGTACTTC CASSLRATYEQYF
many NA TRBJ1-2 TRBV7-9 TGTGCCAGCAGCTTTTCGGCCAGTCGGGGCTACACCTTC CASSFSASRGYTF
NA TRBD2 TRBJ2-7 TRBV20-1 TGCAGTGTTAGGAGGCTAGCGGGAGCCTCCTACGAGCAGTACTTC CSVRRLAGASYEQYF
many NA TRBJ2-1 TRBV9 TGTGCCAGCAGCCCAGACCCTCACGGACCCCTAAATGAGCAGTTCTTC CASSPDPHGPLNEQFF
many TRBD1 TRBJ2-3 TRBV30 TGTGCCTGGAGTGATATGGACAGGGGGGCAGATACGCAGTATTTT CAWSDMDRGADTQYF
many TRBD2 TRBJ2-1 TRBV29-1 TGCAGCGTTCGAGGCGGGAGGGTTAATGAGCAGTTCTTC CSVRGGRVNEQFF
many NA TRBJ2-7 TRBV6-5 TGTGCCAGCAGTTACTCGGGTGACCCCGGGGGCACCTACGAGCAGTACTTC CASSYSGDPGGTYEQYF
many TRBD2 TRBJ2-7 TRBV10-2 TGCGCCAGCAGTGAACCGGGACTAGCACACGAGCAGTACTTC CASSEPGLAHEQYF
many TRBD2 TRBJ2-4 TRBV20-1 TGCAGTGCTAGAGATGGCGGACTAGCCCTTCAGTACTTC CSARDGGLALQYF
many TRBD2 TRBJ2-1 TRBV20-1 TGCAGCATGACTAGCGGGAGGGGTAATGAGCAGTTCTTC CSMTSGRGNEQFF
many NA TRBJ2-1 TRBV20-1 TGCAGTGCTCACCACCTCCAGAGCTCCTACAATGAGCAGTTCTTC CSAHHLQSSYNEQFF
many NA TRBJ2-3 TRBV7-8 TGTGCCAGCAGCTATACTAGCTACGGCACAGATACGCAGTATTTT CASSYTSYGTDTQYF
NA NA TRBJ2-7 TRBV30 TGTGCCTGGAGTGGGGAGGGGGCTAGTTACGAGCAGTACTTC CAWSGEGASYEQYF
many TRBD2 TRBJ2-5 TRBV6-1 TGTGCCAGCACCGAAGTGGGACTAGGGATACAGACCCAGTACTTC CASTEVGLGIQTQYF
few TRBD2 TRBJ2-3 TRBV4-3 TGCGCCAGCAGCCTCGCCGCGGGGGGTGCAGATACGCAGTATTTT CASSLAAGGADTQYF
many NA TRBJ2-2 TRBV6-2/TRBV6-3 TGTGCCAGCAGCCCCGGGACGTACTACACCGGGGAGCTGTTTTTT CASSPGTYYTGELFF
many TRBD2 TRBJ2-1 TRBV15 TGTGCCACCGGGACTAGCGCTAATGAGCAGTTCTTC CATGTSANEQFF
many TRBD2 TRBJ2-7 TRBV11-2 TGTGCCAGCAGCTTAGGGACTAGCGGAACGTACGAGCAGTACTTC CASSLGTSGTYEQYF
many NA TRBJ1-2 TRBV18 TGTGCCAGCTCACCACGTAAGGAGGGCGATGGCTACACCTTC CASSPRKEGDGYTF
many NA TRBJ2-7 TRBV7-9 TGTGCCAGCAGCGTTGACCCCAGGGCCTACGAGCAGTACTTC CASSVDPRAYEQYF
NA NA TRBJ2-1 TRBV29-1 TGCAGCTCGGGGGCTAGTCTAAATGAGCAGTTCTTC CSSGASLNEQFF
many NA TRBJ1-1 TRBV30 TGTGCCTGGAGTGTAGGGGCGAACACTGAAGCTTTCTTT CAWSVGANTEAFF